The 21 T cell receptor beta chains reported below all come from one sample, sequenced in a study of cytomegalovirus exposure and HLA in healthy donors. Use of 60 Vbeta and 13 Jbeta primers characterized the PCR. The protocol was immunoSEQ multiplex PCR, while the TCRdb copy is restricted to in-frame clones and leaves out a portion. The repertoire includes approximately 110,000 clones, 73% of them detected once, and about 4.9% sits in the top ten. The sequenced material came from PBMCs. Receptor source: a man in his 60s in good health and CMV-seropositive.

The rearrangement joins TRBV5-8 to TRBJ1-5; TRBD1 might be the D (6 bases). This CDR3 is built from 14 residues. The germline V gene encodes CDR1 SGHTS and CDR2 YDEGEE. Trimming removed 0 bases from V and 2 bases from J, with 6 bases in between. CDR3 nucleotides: TGTGCCAGCAGCTTGGCAGGGGGCAATCAGCCCCAGCATTTT. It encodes CASSLAGGNQPQHF.

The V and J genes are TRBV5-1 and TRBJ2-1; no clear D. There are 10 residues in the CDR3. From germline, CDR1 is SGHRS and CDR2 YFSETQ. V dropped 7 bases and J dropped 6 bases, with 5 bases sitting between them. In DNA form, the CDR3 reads TGCGCCAGCGGGCTCAATGAGCAGTTCTTC. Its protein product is CASGLNEQFF. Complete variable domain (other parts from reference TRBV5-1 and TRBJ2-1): KAGVTQTPRYLIKTRGQQVTLSCSPISGHRSVSWYQQTPGQGLQFLFEYFSETQRNKGNFPGRFSGRQFSNSRSEMNVSTLELGDSALYLCASGLNEQFFGPGTRLTVL.

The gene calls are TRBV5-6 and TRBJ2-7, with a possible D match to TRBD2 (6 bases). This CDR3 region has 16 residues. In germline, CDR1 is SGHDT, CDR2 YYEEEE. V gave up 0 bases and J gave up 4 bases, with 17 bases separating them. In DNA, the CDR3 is TGTGCCAGCAGCTTGGGGGAGGCCTGGGTAGGATACGAGCAGTACTTC. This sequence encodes CASSLGEAWVGYEQYF. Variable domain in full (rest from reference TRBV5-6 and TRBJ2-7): DAGVTQSPTHLIKTRGQQVTLRCSPKSGHDTVSWYQQALGQGPQFIFQYYEEEERQRGNFPDRFSGHQFPNYSSELNVNALLLGDSALYLCASSLGEAWVGYEQYFGPGTRLTVT.

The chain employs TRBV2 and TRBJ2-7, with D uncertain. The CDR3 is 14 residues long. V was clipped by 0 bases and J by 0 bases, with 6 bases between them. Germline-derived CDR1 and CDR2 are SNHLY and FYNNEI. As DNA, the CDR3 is TGTGCCAGCAGTGAAGCGAGCTTCTCCTACGAGCAGTACTTC. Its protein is CASSEASFSYEQYF.

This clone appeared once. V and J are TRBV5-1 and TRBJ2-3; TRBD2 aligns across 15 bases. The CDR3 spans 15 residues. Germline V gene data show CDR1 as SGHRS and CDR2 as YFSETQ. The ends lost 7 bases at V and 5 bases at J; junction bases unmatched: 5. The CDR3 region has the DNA TGCGCCAGCGGTTGGACTAGCGGGGGGGGAGATACGCAGTATTTT. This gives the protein CASGWTSGGGDTQYF.

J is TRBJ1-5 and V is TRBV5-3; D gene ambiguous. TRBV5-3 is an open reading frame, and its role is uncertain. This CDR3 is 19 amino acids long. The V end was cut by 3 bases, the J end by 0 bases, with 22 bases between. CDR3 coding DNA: TGTGCCAGAAGCTGCCGCATTAATCGAGCTTTTTATAGCAATCAGCCCCAGCATTTT. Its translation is CARSCRINRAFYSNQPQHF.

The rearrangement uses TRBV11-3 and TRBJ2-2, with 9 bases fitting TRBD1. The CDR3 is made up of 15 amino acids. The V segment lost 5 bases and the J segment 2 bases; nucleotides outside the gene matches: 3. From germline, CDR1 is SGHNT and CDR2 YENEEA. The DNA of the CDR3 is TGTGCCAGCAGCAGGGGACAGGGCAACACCGGGGAGCTGTTTTTT. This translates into CASSRGQGNTGELFF.

The CDR3 nucleotides read TGTGCCAGCATTCAGACAGGCGGGGGTACGCAGTATTTT. Translation: CASIQTGGGTQYF. This rearrangement joins TRBV28 to TRBJ2-3, with D possibly matching TRBD2 (7 bases). CDR1 is MDHEN and CDR2 is SYDVKM in the germline V gene. The CDR3 runs 13 residues. Trimming stripped 7 bases from V and 8 bases from J, with 16 bases between.

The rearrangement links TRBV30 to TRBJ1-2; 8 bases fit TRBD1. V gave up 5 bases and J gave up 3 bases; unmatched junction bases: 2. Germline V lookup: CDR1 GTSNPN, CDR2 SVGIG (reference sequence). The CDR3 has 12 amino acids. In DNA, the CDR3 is TGTGCCTGGTCAGGGGGCCACTATGGCTACACCTTC. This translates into CAWSGGHYGYTF.

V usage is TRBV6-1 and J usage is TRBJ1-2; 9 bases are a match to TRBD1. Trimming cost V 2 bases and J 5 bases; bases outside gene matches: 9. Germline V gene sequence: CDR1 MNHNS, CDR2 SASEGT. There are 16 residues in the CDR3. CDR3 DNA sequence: TGTGCCAGCAGTGAAAATACGGGACAGGGAGGGTATGGCTACACCTTC. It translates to CASSENTGQGGYGYTF.

The CDR3 nucleotides are TGCGCCAGCAGCTCTAGCGGGTCAACAGGGAATGAGCAGTTCTTC. Translating gives CASSSSGSTGNEQFF. The chain links TRBV5-1 to TRBJ2-1, with TRBD2 identical over 8 bases. Losses at the gene ends were 3 bases for V and 7 bases for J; bases not matched to a gene: 9. Germline V gene sequence: CDR1 SGHRS, CDR2 YFSETQ. CDR3 length equals 15 residues.

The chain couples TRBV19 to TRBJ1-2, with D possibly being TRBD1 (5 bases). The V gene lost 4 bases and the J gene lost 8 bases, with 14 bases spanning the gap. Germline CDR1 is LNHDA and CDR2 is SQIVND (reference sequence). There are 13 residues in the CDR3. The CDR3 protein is CASSTTQGYGYTF. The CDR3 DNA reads TGTGCCAGTAGTACTACCCAGGGCTACGGCTACACCTTC.

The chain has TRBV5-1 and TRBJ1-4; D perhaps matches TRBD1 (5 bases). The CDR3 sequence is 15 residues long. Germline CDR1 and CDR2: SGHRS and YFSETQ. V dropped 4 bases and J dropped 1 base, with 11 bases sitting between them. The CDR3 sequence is CASSPLGLTNEKLFF. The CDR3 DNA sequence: TGCGCCAGCAGCCCCCTGGGGCTAACTAATGAAAAACTGTTTTTT.

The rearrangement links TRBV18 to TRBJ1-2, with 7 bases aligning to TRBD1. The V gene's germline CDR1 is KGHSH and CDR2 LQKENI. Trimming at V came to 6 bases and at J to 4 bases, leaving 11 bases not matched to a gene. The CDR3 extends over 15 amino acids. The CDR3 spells CASSPRQGKGYGYTF. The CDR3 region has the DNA TGTGCCAGCTCGCCCAGACAGGGTAAGGGCTATGGCTACACCTTC.

The CDR3 protein is CASSEGPGVYGYTF. CDR3 DNA sequence: TGTGCCAGCAGTGAAGGTCCAGGGGTTTATGGCTACACCTTC. J is TRBJ1-2 and V is TRBV6-1; D is possibly TRBD1 (6 bases). The CDR3 runs to 14 residues. Trimming left V 1 base short and J 5 bases short, with 11 bases between. Germline V gene data show CDR1 as MNHNS and CDR2 as SASEGT.

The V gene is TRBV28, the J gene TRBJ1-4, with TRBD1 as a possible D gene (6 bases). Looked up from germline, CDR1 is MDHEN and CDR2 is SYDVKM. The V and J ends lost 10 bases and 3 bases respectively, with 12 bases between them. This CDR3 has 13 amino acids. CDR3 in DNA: TGTGCCACGGGGGGCATTTCTAATGAAAAACTGTTTTTT. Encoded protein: CATGGISNEKLFF.

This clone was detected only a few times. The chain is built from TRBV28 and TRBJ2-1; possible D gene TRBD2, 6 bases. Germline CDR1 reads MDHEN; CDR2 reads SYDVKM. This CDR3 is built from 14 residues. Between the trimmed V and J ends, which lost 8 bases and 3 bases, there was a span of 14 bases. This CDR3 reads CASARDWNYNEQFF. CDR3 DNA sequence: TGTGCCAGCGCAAGGGACTGGAACTACAATGAGCAGTTCTTC.

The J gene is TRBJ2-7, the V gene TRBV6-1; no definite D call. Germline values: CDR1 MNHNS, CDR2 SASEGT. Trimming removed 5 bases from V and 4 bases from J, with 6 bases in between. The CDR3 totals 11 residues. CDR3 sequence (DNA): TGTGCCAGCAGTCGGCGGTACGAGCAGTACTTC. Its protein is CASSRRYEQYF.

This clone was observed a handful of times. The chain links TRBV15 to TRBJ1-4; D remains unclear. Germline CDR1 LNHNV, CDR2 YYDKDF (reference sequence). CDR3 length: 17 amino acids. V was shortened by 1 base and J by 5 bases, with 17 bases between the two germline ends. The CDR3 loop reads CATSRGYPGFPNEKLFF. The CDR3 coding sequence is TGTGCCACCAGCAGAGGCTACCCGGGTTTTCCCAATGAAAAACTGTTTTTT.

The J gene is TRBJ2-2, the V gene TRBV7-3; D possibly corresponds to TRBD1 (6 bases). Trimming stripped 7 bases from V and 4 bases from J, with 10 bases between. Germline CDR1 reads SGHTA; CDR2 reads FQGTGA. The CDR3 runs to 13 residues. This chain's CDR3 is CASTQGSTGELFF. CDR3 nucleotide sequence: TGTGCCAGCACCCAGGGGTCCACCGGGGAGCTGTTTTTT.

The CDR3 DNA reads TGTGCCAGCATCGGTCCGGGACAGGGGGCTTACGAGCAGTACTTC. Translation: CASIGPGQGAYEQYF. The chain joins TRBV6-5 to TRBJ2-7; TRBD1 matches 12 bases. The V and J ends lost 7 bases and 4 bases, in that order; junction bases with no gene match: 8. The CDR3 length is 15 residues. Germline loops: CDR1 MNHEY, CDR2 SVGAGI.